The next 5 T cell receptor beta chains were all read from a single sample in a study of blood T cell repertoires in COVID-19 (dated by TCRdb to 2020 to 2022). Libraries were built with the immunoSEQ multiplex PCR assay. The source is immuneACCESS, and TCRdb retained only in-frame sequences with V and J called. Part of the clones is not carried over; for the studies checked, unresolved V genes explain less than half of this, and the remainder is unexplained. Within this sample are about 170,000 clones, with about 89% of them counted one time only. The ten largest make up roughly 3% of the sample. Sequencing was done on a sample of peripheral blood. The receptors shown here come from a man in his 70s with acute or convalescent COVID-19.

The CDR3 protein is CASSPRTGGYVQPQHF. The CDR3 DNA reads TGTGCCAGCAGTCCCCGGACAGGGGGCTATGTTCAGCCCCAGCATTTT. The chain uses TRBV27 and TRBJ1-5, with TRBD1 identical over 11 bases. The CDR3 covers 16 residues. Germline V lookup: CDR1 MNHEY, CDR2 SMNVEV (reference sequence). With V trimmed by 5 bases and J by 6 bases, 9 bases remained unmatched.

The gene calls are TRBV2 and TRBJ2-5, with 7 bases identical to TRBD1. The junction had 4 bases not matched to a gene; V was cut back by 6 bases and J by 0 bases. This CDR3 contains 14 residues. CDR1 is SNHLY, CDR2 FYNNEI, per germline. The CDR3: CASRKTGNQETQYF. The CDR3 DNA is TGTGCCAGCAGGAAGACAGGGAACCAAGAGACCCAGTACTTC.

Points on this clone: The same CDR3 can be traced to other DNA sequences in this sample. In nucleotides, the CDR3 is TGTGCCAGCAGTTTTTCCGCGGGTAACTATGGCTACACCTTC. The encoded protein is CASSFSAGNYGYTF. The genes are TRBV7-9 and TRBJ1-2, with D uncertain. V lost 6 bases and J 1 base, leaving 12 bases between the germline ends. CDR1 SEHNR and CDR2 FQNEAQ come from the germline V gene (reference sequence). The CDR3 consists of 14 residues.

The chain couples TRBV18 to TRBJ1-5; 9 bases line up with TRBD1. Germline V CDR1 and CDR2: KGHSH, LQKENI. V shed 1 base and J 7 bases; nucleotides not matched to a gene: 8. The CDR3 length is 16 residues. The CDR3 nucleotides read TGTGCCAGCTCACCACTCGACAGGGGGGTGGAACAGCCCCAGCATTTT. Translation: CASSPLDRGVEQPQHF.

The chain has TRBV7-2 and TRBJ1-1; TRBD1 matches 9 bases. The germline CDR1 and CDR2 sequences are SGHTA and FQGNSA. V dropped 5 bases and J dropped 11; count of bases not matched to a gene: 9. This CDR3 region has 13 residues. CDR3: CASSPGTGSIAFF. The CDR3 DNA follows: TGTGCCAGCAGCCCTGGGACAGGGAGTATTGCTTTCTTT.